One sample yielded the 3 T cell receptor beta chains listed below, sequenced in a study of beta chain features in type 1 diabetes (dated by TCRdb to between 2017 and 2018). Library method: the immunoSEQ multiplex PCR assay. The entire isolated RNA was reverse transcribed using the High Capacity cDNA Reverse Transcription Kit, and thus expressed TCRB transcripts were sequenced. What TCRdb holds here is the immuneACCESS table cut down to in-frame rearrangements. Part of the clones is not present; checked against another copy, under half of the missing clones reflect an unresolved V gene, and the others are unexplained. Recorded for this sample are about 620,000 clones; 15% to 19% of them occurred a single time. About 0.087% of the sample is in the top ten clones. Source material: naive CD4+ T cells from blood. Interpreted using the paper, the cell subset or site label stands for: true naive CD4+ T cells. All receptors come from a man between 18 and 35 years old in good health.

To note about this clone: The sample carries other DNA sequences with the same CDR3. The chain carries TRBV18 and TRBJ1-1; no clear D gene. Germline V gives CDR1 KGHSH, CDR2 LQKENI. V was cut by 2 bases and J by 6 bases, with 4 bases left in between. This CDR3 contains 11 residues. For the CDR3, the DNA is TGTGCCAGCTCACCAGGACCTGAAGCTTTCTTT. The encoded protein is CASSPGPEAFF.

This clone appeared a few times. The V gene is TRBV18, the J gene TRBJ2-7; a possible D gene is TRBD1 (6 bases). Trimming took 1 base from V and 4 from J, leaving 14 bases between them. The CDR3 runs to 15 residues. Germline CDR1 and CDR2: KGHSH and LQKENI. The CDR3 region is CASSPRDTQGYEQYF. The CDR3 DNA follows: TGTGCCAGCTCACCACGGGACACGCAGGGGTACGAGCAGTACTTC.

The rearrangement joins TRBV9 to TRBJ1-2, with D tentatively TRBD1 (5 bases). CDR3 size: 14 residues. Trimming left V 0 bases short and J 7 bases short, with 13 bases between. Germline-derived CDR1 and CDR2 are SGDLS and YYNGEE. This CDR3 reads CASSVDRGGGGYTF. CDR3 bases: TGTGCCAGCAGCGTAGATAGGGGAGGCGGTGGCTACACCTTC.